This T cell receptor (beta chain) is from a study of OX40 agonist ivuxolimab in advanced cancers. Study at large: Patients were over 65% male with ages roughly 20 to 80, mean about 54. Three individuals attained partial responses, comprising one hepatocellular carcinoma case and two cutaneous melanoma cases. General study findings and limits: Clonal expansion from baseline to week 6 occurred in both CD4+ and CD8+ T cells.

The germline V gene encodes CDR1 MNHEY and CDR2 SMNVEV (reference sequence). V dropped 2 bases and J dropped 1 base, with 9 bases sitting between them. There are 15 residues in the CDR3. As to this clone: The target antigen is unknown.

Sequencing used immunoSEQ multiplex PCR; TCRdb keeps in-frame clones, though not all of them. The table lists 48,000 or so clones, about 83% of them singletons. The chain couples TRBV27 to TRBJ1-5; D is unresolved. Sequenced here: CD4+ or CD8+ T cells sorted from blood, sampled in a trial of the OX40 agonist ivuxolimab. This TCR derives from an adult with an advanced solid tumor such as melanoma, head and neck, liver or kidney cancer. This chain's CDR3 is CASSLLGGSNQPQHF. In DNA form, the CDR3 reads TGTGCCAGCAGTTTACTGGGTGGGAGCAATCAGCCCCAGCATTTT.